These 15 T cell receptor beta chains originate from one sample sequenced in a study of molecular identifiers for immune sequencing clone quantification. TCRdb reprocessed the PCR reads with MiXCR, giving one entry per CDR3 protein. Altogether approximately 670,000 distinct CDR3 sequences are present, about 20% being singletons, with the ten largest covering around 0.86%. The sequencing sample was made of naive CD8+ T cells from blood, with Jurkat cell RNA spiked in. Subset noted: FACS-sorted CD8+CD4-CCR7+CD45RA+ naive T cells. Receptors were obtained from a human donor in good health. Some libraries in this study had Jurkat cell RNA spiked in.

Details on this clonotype: Germline is not matched at one junction end, which may reflect a read error. The V and J genes are TRBV7-9 and TRBJ2-6; 9 bases line up with TRBD1. The CDR3 extends over 18 amino acids. CDR1 SEHNR and CDR2 FQNEAQ come from the germline V gene (reference sequence). CDR3 in DNA: TGTGCCGGCAGCTTACGGGACAGGGAAATATCGGGGGCCAACGTCCTGACTTTC. Translated, it gives CAGSLRDREISGANVLTF.

This clonotype was detected many times. This chain joins TRBV27 and TRBJ2-7; D is tentatively TRBD1 or TRBD2 (5 bases each). The V end was cut by 6 bases, the J end by 5 bases, with 23 bases between. Germline V gene lookup returns CDR1 MNHEY and CDR2 SMNVEV (reference sequence). The CDR3 is 16 amino acids. CDR3 in amino acids: CASSLTPGTVSDEQYF. CDR3 coding DNA: TGTGCCAGCAGCCTAACCCCGGGGACCGTCAGTGACGAGCAGTACTTC.

This CDR3 reads CASSLGVTLTNEKLFF. The CDR3 region has the DNA TGTGCCAGCAGCTTAGGTGTGACACTAACTAATGAAAAACTGTTTTTT. V gene TRBV7-9 combines with J gene TRBJ1-4, with D uncertain. Germline V gene sequence: CDR1 SEHNR, CDR2 FQNEAQ (reference sequence). CDR3 length equals 16 residues. The ends were cut back, 1 base at V and 1 base at J, with 10 bases in the middle.

This clonotype was counted ten times or more. The rearrangement joins TRBV4-3 to TRBJ2-6, with D perhaps TRBD2 (5 bases). Germline CDR1 reads LGHNA; CDR2 reads YSLEER. The CDR3 is made up of 16 amino acids. The germline V and J ends were trimmed by 4 bases and 3 bases, with 13 bases remaining between them. The chain's CDR3 is CASSPSEGDGANVLTF. The CDR3 DNA reads as TGCGCCAGCAGCCCCTCCGAGGGTGATGGGGCCAACGTCCTGACTTTC.

This clonotype came up many times. This chain links TRBV7-3 with TRBJ2-7; 7 bases agree with TRBD1. V shed 1 base and J 5 bases; nucleotides not matched to a gene: 8. Germline-derived CDR1 and CDR2 are SGHTA and FQGTGA. There are 15 residues in the CDR3. CDR3 nucleotides: TGTGCCAGCAGCTTAATCGGCAGGGGGATTGACGAGCAGTACTTC. This encodes CASSLIGRGIDEQYF. The whole variable domain, remainder taken from reference TRBV7-3 and TRBJ2-7, is GAGVSQTPSNKVTEKGKYVELRCDPISGHTALYWYRQSLGQGPEFLIYFQGTGAADDSGLPNDRFFAVRPEGSVSTLKIQRTERGDSAVYLCASSLIGRGIDEQYFGPGTRLTVT.

About this clonotype itself: A read error may be the cause here, since a much bigger clone is one base away. Here the CDR3 omits its conserved ending phenylalanine or tryptophan, so a read error is the likely source. The chain employs TRBV20-1 and TRBJ1-5; 7 bases are shared with TRBD1. Trimming at V came to 5 bases and at J to 2 bases, leaving 15 bases not matched to a gene. The CDR3 is made up of 17 amino acids. Germline V CDR1 and CDR2: DFQATT, SNEGSKA (reference sequence). The CDR3 nucleotides read TGCAGTGCTCAAGACAGGGACCCCTATAACGGCAATCAGCCCCAGCATCTT. Translated, it gives CSAQDRDPYNGNQPQHL.

As regards this clonotype: As the CDR3 is not closed by the conserved phenylalanine or tryptophan, this likely results from a read error. The chain links TRBV19 to TRBJ1-2; D might be TRBD1 (6 bases). Between the trimmed V and J ends, which lost 3 bases and 6 bases, there was a span of 11 bases. CDR3 length: 13 amino acids. The germline V gene has CDR1 LNHDA and CDR2 SQIVND (reference sequence). Written as DNA, the CDR3 is TGTGCCAGTAGTATGAGACAGGATAATGGCTACACCTCC. Protein: CASSMRQDNGYTS.

Comment on this clonotype: Since a much larger clone is just one base distant, this may be a read error. The CDR3, as DNA: TGTGCCAGCAGCCACGAGGTGACGGTAAGTGAAAAACTGTTTTTT. Protein: CASSHEVTVSEKLFF. This chain uses TRBV14 with TRBJ1-4; unclear D gene. This CDR3 spans 15 amino acids. V lost 3 bases and J 7 bases, leaving 15 bases between the germline ends. CDR1 SGHDN and CDR2 FVKESK come from the germline V gene. Together with reference TRBV14 and TRBJ1-4, the CDR3 gives the full variable domain: EAGVTQFPSHSVIEKGQTVTLRCDPISGHDNLYWYRRVMGKEIKFLLHFVKESKQDESGMPNNRFLAERTGGTYSTLKVQPAELEDSGVYFCASSHEVTVSEKLFFGSGTQLSVL.

This clonotype was found once. A read error is possible here, since a much larger clone lies one base away. The chain combines TRBV27 with TRBJ2-3; no firm D call. The V gene's germline CDR1 is MNHEY and CDR2 SMNVEV (reference sequence). Trimming left V 4 bases short and J 5 bases short, with 19 bases between. The CDR3 has 16 residues. The CDR3 region has the DNA TGTGCCAGCAGTTATACCAAGGCAGTCCGCTTAGATACGCAGTATTTT. Amino acid sequence: CASSYTKAVRLDTQYF.

This clonotype was counted between two and nine times. In nucleotides, the CDR3 is TGTGCCAGCAGCTTAGGACAAATCGGGGACACCGGGGAGCTGTTTTTT. Translated: CASSLGQIGDTGELFF. V gene TRBV11-3 combines with J gene TRBJ2-2; D is possibly TRBD2 (5 bases). Germline loops: CDR1 SGHNT, CDR2 YENEEA. The CDR3 is 16 amino acids. V was cut by 1 base and J by 3 bases, with 12 bases left in between.

The chain recombines TRBV4-3 with TRBJ2-1; D unresolved. Germline-derived CDR1 and CDR2 are LGHNA and YSLEER. The ends were cut back, 1 base at V and 7 bases at J, with 11 bases in the middle. The CDR3 covers 14 residues. CDR3 DNA: TGCGCCAGCAGCCAAGGCAACTTCGGGAATGAGCAGTTCTTC. Its translation is CASSQGNFGNEQFF.

This clonotype was found many times. The chain employs TRBV30 and TRBJ1-6, with D possibly being TRBD1 (5 bases). The CDR3 covers 14 residues. Germline values: CDR1 GTSNPN, CDR2 SVGIG (reference sequence). The V and J ends lost 0 bases and 6 bases respectively, with 9 bases between them. The CDR3 DNA sequence: TGTGCCTGGAGTGTGTCGGGACCTAATTCACCCCTCCACTTT. Translation: CAWSVSGPNSPLHF.

This clonotype was observed a few times. V usage is TRBV27 and J usage is TRBJ1-1; 8 bases are shared with TRBD1. This CDR3 has 14 amino acids. J was trimmed by 11 bases and V by 5 bases; bases with no gene match: 13. Germline CDR1 MNHEY, CDR2 SMNVEV (reference sequence). As DNA, the CDR3 is TGTGCCAGCAGTCTTATGGACAGGGTTGGCAATGCTTTCTTT. Translation: CASSLMDRVGNAFF.

This clonotype occurred many times. The genes are TRBV27 and TRBJ2-5; a weak D match, TRBD1 (5 bases). V was cut by 5 bases and J by 5 bases, with 18 bases left in between. Per germline, CDR1 MNHEY and CDR2 SMNVEV (reference sequence). The CDR3 covers 15 residues. The DNA of the CDR3 is TGTGCCAGCAGTCCCCCAGGGTCCCCTGTGGAGACCCAGTACTTC. It is translated as CASSPPGSPVETQYF.

This clonotype was counted a few times. The CDR3 nucleotides are TGTGCCAGCAGCTTCCAGAGTTATAATTCACCCCTCCACTTT. Translated, it gives CASSFQSYNSPLHF. This chain joins TRBV5-6 and TRBJ1-6; unclear D gene. Germline V gives CDR1 SGHDT, CDR2 YYEEEE. V was clipped by 2 bases and J by 4 bases, with 7 bases between them. This CDR3 is 14 amino acids long. The entire variable domain, with the rest obtained from reference TRBV5-6 and TRBJ1-6, is as follows: DAGVTQSPTHLIKTRGQQVTLRCSPKSGHDTVSWYQQALGQGPQFIFQYYEEEERQRGNFPDRFSGHQFPNYSSELNVNALLLGDSALYLCASSFQSYNSPLHFGNGTRLTVT.